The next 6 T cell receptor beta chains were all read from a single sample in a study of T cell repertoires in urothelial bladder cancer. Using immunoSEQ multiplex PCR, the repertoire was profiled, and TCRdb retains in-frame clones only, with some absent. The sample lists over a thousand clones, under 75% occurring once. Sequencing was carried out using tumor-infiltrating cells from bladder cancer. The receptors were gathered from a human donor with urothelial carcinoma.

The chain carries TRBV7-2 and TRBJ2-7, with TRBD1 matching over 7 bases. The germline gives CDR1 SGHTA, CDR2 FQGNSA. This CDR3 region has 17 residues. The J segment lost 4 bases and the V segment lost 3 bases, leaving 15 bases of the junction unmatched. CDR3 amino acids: CASSFSSDRVFWYEQYF. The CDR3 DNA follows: TGTGCCAGCAGCTTCTCAAGTGACAGGGTATTTTGGTACGAGCAGTACTTC.

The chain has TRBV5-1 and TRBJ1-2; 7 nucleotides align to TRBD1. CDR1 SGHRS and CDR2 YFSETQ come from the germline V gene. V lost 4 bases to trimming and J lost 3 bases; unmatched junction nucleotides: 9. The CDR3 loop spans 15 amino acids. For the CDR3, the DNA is TGCGCCAGCAGCCGTTCAGGACAGGCTGACTATGGCTACACCTTC. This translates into CASSRSGQADYGYTF. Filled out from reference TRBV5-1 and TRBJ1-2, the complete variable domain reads KAGVTQTPRYLIKTRGQQVTLSCSPISGHRSVSWYQQTPGQGLQFLFEYFSETQRNKGNFPGRFSGRQFSNSRSEMNVSTLELGDSALYLCASSRSGQADYGYTFGSGTRLTVV.

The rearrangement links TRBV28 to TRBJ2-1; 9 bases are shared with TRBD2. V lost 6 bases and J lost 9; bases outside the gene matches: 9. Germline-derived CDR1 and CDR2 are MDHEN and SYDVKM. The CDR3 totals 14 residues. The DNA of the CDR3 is TGTGCCAGCAGGTTTAGCGGGAGTTGGGGTGAGCAGTTCTTC. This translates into CASRFSGSWGEQFF.

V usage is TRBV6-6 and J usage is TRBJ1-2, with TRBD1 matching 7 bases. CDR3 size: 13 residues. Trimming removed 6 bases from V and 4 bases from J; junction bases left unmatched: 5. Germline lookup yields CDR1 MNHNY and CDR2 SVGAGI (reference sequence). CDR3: CASSLDRVYGYTF. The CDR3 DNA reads TGTGCCAGCAGCCTCGACAGGGTCTATGGCTACACCTTC.

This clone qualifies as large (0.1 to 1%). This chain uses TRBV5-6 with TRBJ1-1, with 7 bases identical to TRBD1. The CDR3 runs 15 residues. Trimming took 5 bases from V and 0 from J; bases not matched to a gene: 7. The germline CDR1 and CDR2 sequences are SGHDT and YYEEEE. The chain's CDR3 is CASRPLTGVNTEAFF. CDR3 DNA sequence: TGTGCCAGCAGACCTCTCACAGGGGTGAACACTGAAGCTTTCTTT. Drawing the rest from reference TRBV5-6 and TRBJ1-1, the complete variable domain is DAGVTQSPTHLIKTRGQQVTLRCSPKSGHDTVSWYQQALGQGPQFIFQYYEEEERQRGNFPDRFSGHQFPNYSSELNVNALLLGDSALYLCASRPLTGVNTEAFFGQGTRLTVV.

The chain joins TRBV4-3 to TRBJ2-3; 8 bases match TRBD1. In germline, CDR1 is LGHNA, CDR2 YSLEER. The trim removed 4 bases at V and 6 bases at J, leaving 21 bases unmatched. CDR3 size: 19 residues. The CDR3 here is CASSLNGRTGLLRLDTQYF. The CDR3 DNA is TGCGCCAGCAGCCTGAACGGTCGGACAGGGCTTCTCCGTTTGGATACGCAGTATTTT.